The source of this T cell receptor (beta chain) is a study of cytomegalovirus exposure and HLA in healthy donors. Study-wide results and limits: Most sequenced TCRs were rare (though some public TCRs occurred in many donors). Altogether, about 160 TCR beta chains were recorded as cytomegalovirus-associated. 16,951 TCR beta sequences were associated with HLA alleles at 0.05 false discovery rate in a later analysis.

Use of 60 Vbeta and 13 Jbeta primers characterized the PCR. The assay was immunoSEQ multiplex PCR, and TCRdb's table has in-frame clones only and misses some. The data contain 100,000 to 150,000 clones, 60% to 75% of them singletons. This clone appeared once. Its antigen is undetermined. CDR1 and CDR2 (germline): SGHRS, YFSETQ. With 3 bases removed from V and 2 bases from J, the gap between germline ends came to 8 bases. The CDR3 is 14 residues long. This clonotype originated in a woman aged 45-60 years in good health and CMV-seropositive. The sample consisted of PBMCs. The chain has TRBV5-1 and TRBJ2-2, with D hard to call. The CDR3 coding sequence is TGCGCCAGCAGCTCTTCGCTAAACACCGGGGAGCTGTTTTTT. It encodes CASSSSLNTGELFF.